These 30 T cell receptor beta chains originate from one sample sequenced in a study of cytomegalovirus exposure and HLA in healthy donors. The PCR had 60 Vbeta and 13 Jbeta primers. Profiled with immunoSEQ multiplex PCR; TCRdb holds only in-frame clones, not every one. The table lists approximately 54,000 clones, approximately 86% of them singletons. Sequencing was performed on PBMCs. Source of these receptors: a woman between 18 and 29 years old in good health and CMV-seronegative.

This clone was counted once. This chain uses TRBV28 with TRBJ2-2; tentative D call: TRBD2 (6 bases). The germline V and J ends were trimmed by 7 bases and 3 bases, with 12 bases remaining between them. This CDR3 comprises 14 residues. The germline V gene encodes CDR1 MDHEN and CDR2 SYDVKM. The CDR3: CASKEGQYTGELFF. In DNA, the CDR3 is TGTGCCAGCAAGGAGGGGCAGTACACCGGGGAGCTGTTTTTT.

J is TRBJ1-3 and V is TRBV9, with a possible D match to TRBD1 (5 bases). Trimming took off 4 bases at V and 0 bases at J, with 14 bases between the two ends. Per the germline V gene, CDR1 is SGDLS and CDR2 is YYNGEE. This CDR3 is 16 amino acids long. CDR3 sequence (DNA): TGTGCCAGCAGCCCCGCGTACAGGAGCTCTGGAAACACCATATATTTT. Protein: CASSPAYRSSGNTIYF.

The J gene is TRBJ2-7, the V gene TRBV5-4, with TRBD2 identical over 8 bases. Germline V lookup: CDR1 SGHNT, CDR2 YYREEE (reference sequence). This CDR3 comprises 15 residues. The V and J ends lost 0 bases and 0 bases, in that order; junction bases with no gene match: 2. The DNA for the CDR3 is TGTGCCAGCAGCTTGGCGGGAGGGCCCTCCTACGAGCAGTACTTC. The encoded protein is CASSLAGGPSYEQYF.

CDR3 DNA: TGTGCCAGCAGCTTAGGTCACACAGATACGCAGTATTTT. Amino acids: CASSLGHTDTQYF. The chain links TRBV7-8 to TRBJ2-3, with no clear D. Looked up from germline, CDR1 is SGHVS and CDR2 is FQNEAQ. V was shortened by 1 base and J by 2 bases, with 4 bases between the two germline ends. This CDR3 spans 13 amino acids.

The rearrangement uses TRBV7-9 and TRBJ1-1, with a possible D match to TRBD1 (5 bases). Trimming cost V 0 bases and J 4 bases, with 9 bases left between them. CDR1 and CDR2 from the germline V gene are SEHNR and FQNEAQ (reference sequence). The CDR3 extends over 14 amino acids. The CDR3 loop is CASSLARGGTEAFF. DNA of the CDR3: TGTGCCAGCAGCTTAGCCCGGGGGGGCACTGAAGCTTTCTTT. Full variable domain (missing parts from reference TRBV7-9 and TRBJ1-1): DTGVSQNPRHKITKRGQNVTFRCDPISEHNRLYWYRQTLGQGPEFLTYFQNEAQLEKSRLLSDRFSAERPKGSFSTLEIQRTEQGDSAMYLCASSLARGGTEAFFGQGTRLTVV.

The chain joins TRBV7-3 to TRBJ1-2; 11 bases match TRBD1. This CDR3 is 13 amino acids long. Trimming removed 4 bases from V and 6 bases from J; junction bases left unmatched: 1. Germline-derived CDR1 and CDR2 are SGHTA and FQGTGA. CDR3 DNA: TGTGCCAGCAGCTGGACAGGGGGCGATGGCTACACCTTC. This gives the protein CASSWTGGDGYTF. The entire variable domain, with the rest obtained from reference TRBV7-3 and TRBJ1-2, is as follows: GAGVSQTPSNKVTEKGKYVELRCDPISGHTALYWYRQSLGQGPEFLIYFQGTGAADDSGLPNDRFFAVRPEGSVSTLKIQRTERGDSAVYLCASSWTGGDGYTFGSGTRLTVV.

This rearrangement joins TRBV5-6 to TRBJ2-1; 8 nucleotides agree with TRBD1. This CDR3 has 15 residues. Germline lookup yields CDR1 SGHDT and CDR2 YYEEEE. The V and J ends lost 3 bases and 0 bases, in that order; junction bases with no gene match: 2. The CDR3 loop is CASSWTGSSYNEQFF. The CDR3 region has the DNA TGTGCCAGCAGCTGGACAGGGAGCTCCTACAATGAGCAGTTCTTC.

This clone was counted only a few times. This rearrangement joins TRBV28 to TRBJ2-3, with TRBD2 identical over 8 bases. The CDR3 is 13 residues long. The J segment lost 4 bases and the V segment lost 7 bases, leaving 4 bases of the junction unmatched. Germline lookup yields CDR1 MDHEN and CDR2 SYDVKM. CDR3 sequence reads: CASTPGGADTQYF. The DNA for the CDR3 is TGTGCCAGCACCCCCGGGGGGGCAGATACGCAGTATTTT.

The chain recombines TRBV11-2 with TRBJ2-7, with D possibly being TRBD2 (6 bases). The CDR3 consists of 14 residues. V lost 4 bases, J lost 2 bases, and 12 bases lay in between. The germline V gene has CDR1 SGHAT and CDR2 FQNNGV. CDR3 sequence: CASSSVAETYEQYF. CDR3 in DNA: TGTGCCAGCAGCTCAGTAGCGGAAACCTACGAGCAGTACTTC.

The J gene is TRBJ2-2, the V gene TRBV9; 8 bases line up with TRBD2. Trimming cost V 1 base and J 4 bases; bases outside gene matches: 6. This CDR3 is 16 amino acids long. CDR1 and CDR2 (germline): SGDLS, YYNGEE. As DNA, the CDR3 is TGTGCCAGCAGCGTAACCGGGAGGGCGTCCACCGGGGAGCTGTTTTTT. It codes for CASSVTGRASTGELFF.

This clone was observed once. The V gene is TRBV10-2, the J gene TRBJ2-1, with D unclear. Germline values: CDR1 WSHSY, CDR2 SAAADI. V shed 4 bases and J shed 10 bases, with 8 bases lying between them. This CDR3 has 11 residues. The CDR3: CASSALWEQFF. In nucleotides, the CDR3 is TGCGCCAGCAGTGCACTTTGGGAGCAGTTCTTC.

Concerning this clone itself: At the DNA level, this CDR3 is encoded by other sequences in the same sample as well. The gene calls are TRBV30 and TRBJ2-7; D unresolved. V was trimmed by 0 bases and J by 4 bases, leaving 4 bases between them. This CDR3 has 11 amino acids. Germline V gene data show CDR1 as GTSNPN and CDR2 as SVGIG (reference sequence). As DNA, the CDR3 is TGTGCCTGGAGTGTGAGGTACGAGCAGTACTTC. This sequence encodes CAWSVRYEQYF.

J is TRBJ2-1 and V is TRBV5-1; 7 bases are a match to TRBD1. Germline CDR1 reads SGHRS; CDR2 reads YFSETQ. J gave up 8 bases and V 0 bases, and 8 bases lay outside the gene matches. This CDR3 contains 15 residues. CDR3 DNA: TGCGCCAGCAGCTTGGTCCAAACAGGGGTGTATGAGCAGTTCTTC. Residues: CASSLVQTGVYEQFF. Together with reference TRBV5-1 and TRBJ2-1, the CDR3 gives the full variable domain: KAGVTQTPRYLIKTRGQQVTLSCSPISGHRSVSWYQQTPGQGLQFLFEYFSETQRNKGNFPGRFSGRQFSNSRSEMNVSTLELGDSALYLCASSLVQTGVYEQFFGPGTRLTVL.

This clone turned up a few times. The chain couples TRBV18 to TRBJ1-2, with 8 bases lining up with TRBD1. Germline CDR1 reads KGHSH; CDR2 reads LQKENI. CDR3 length equals 15 residues. The trim removed 1 base at V and 8 bases at J, leaving 9 bases unmatched. The CDR3 reads CASSPLRTGLEGYTF. CDR3 sequence (DNA): TGTGCCAGCTCACCACTGAGGACAGGGCTTGAGGGCTACACCTTC.

The chain combines TRBV7-2 with TRBJ2-7; TRBD2 matches at 8 bases. The germline V gene has CDR1 SGHTA and CDR2 FQGNSA. V trimming: 7 bases; J trimming: 0 bases; junction bases outside the gene matches: 8. CDR3 length: 15 residues. CDR3 in DNA: TGTGCCAGCACTTCAAGCGGGGGCAGCTCCTACGAGCAGTACTTC. As protein: CASTSSGGSSYEQYF.

The CDR3 loop reads CAWSVGQGVGNTIYF. In DNA form, the CDR3 reads TGTGCCTGGAGTGTCGGGCAGGGCGTTGGAAACACCATATATTTT. This chain connects TRBV30 to TRBJ1-3; tentative D call: TRBD1 (5 bases). The CDR3 has 15 residues. Trimming removed 0 bases at V and 3 bases at J, with 12 bases between. Germline CDR1 is GTSNPN and CDR2 is SVGIG (reference sequence).

The rearrangement joins TRBV18 to TRBJ2-5; maybe TRBD2 (6 bases). The V gene lost 4 bases and the J gene lost 0 bases, with 6 bases spanning the gap. Germline V gives CDR1 KGHSH, CDR2 LQKENI. This CDR3 is built from 13 residues. The CDR3 DNA follows: TGTGCCAGCTCACGGGACTACCAAGAGACCCAGTACTTC. Translating it yields CASSRDYQETQYF.

The chain links TRBV14 to TRBJ2-3, with TRBD1 matching over 7 bases. Per the germline V gene, CDR1 is SGHDN and CDR2 is FVKESK. This CDR3 region has 14 residues. The V segment lost 5 bases and the J segment 4 bases; nucleotides outside the gene matches: 6. The CDR3 protein is CASSGQAPPDTQYF. The CDR3 region has the DNA TGTGCCAGCAGCGGACAGGCCCCACCAGATACGCAGTATTTT.

The rearrangement uses TRBV4-1 and TRBJ2-7; TRBD1 is a possible D gene (5 bases). Germline V gene sequence: CDR1 MGHRA, CDR2 YSYEKL. V shed 1 base and J shed 4 bases, with 14 bases lying between them. The CDR3 is made up of 15 amino acids. The CDR3 DNA follows: TGCGCCAGCAGCCAAGTCCCAGGGCGAATGTACGAGCAGTACTTC. Translating gives CASSQVPGRMYEQYF.

V usage is TRBV4-2 and J usage is TRBJ2-1; 12 bases fit TRBD2. Germline V gives CDR1 LGHNA, CDR2 YNFKEQ. V was pared by 4 bases and J by 3 bases, with 1 base of the junction left unmatched. The CDR3 contains 15 residues. In DNA form, the CDR3 reads TGTGCCAGCAGCCGACTAGCGGGGGACTACAATGAGCAGTTCTTC. It specifies CASSRLAGDYNEQFF.

The genes are TRBV5-4 and TRBJ2-1; no firm D call. The CDR3 totals 11 residues. The germline V gene has CDR1 SGHNT and CDR2 YYREEE (reference sequence). V was trimmed by 4 bases and J by 8 bases, leaving 7 bases between them. In DNA, the CDR3 is TGTGCCAGCAGCCAGGTGGATGAGCAGTTCTTC. It codes for CASSQVDEQFF.

On this clone: Compared with germline, one end of the junction differs, possibly owing to a read error. The gene calls are TRBV23-1 and TRBJ2-4; a weak D match, TRBD2 (6 bases). TRBV23-1 is an open reading frame whose function is uncertain. This CDR3 is built from 24 residues. This CDR3 reads CASSHNRGSLEEFPRGGTKNSQYF. The CDR3 region has the DNA TGCGCCAGCAGTCACAATCGGGGCAGCCTAGAGGAGTTTCCTAGGGGAGGAACCAAAAACAGTCAGTACTTC.

The chain combines TRBV6-5 with TRBJ2-3; TRBD1 might be the D (5 bases). The V end lost 4 bases, the J end lost 6 bases, and 11 bases lay between the germline ends. The CDR3 has 13 amino acids. Germline V lookup: CDR1 MNHEY, CDR2 SVGAGI. As DNA, the CDR3 is TGTGCCAGCAGTTTCCAGGGTGTGGATACGCAGTATTTT. Translated, it gives CASSFQGVDTQYF.

This chain connects TRBV19 to TRBJ2-7, with a tentative D call TRBD1 (5 bases). CDR3 size: 15 residues. Germline CDR1 is LNHDA and CDR2 is SQIVND (reference sequence). The V end was cut by 5 bases, the J end by 0 bases, with 14 bases between. The chain's CDR3 is CASSPSQEFSYEQYF. In nucleotides, the CDR3 is TGTGCCAGTAGTCCCTCACAGGAGTTCTCCTACGAGCAGTACTTC.

CDR3 region: CASSLAGKRGQETQYF. The CDR3 coding sequence is TGTGCCAGCAGCTTAGCAGGGAAAAGGGGGCAAGAGACCCAGTACTTC. The rearrangement joins TRBV7-9 to TRBJ2-5; tentatively, D is TRBD1 (6 bases). The V gene's germline CDR1 is SEHNR and CDR2 FQNEAQ (reference sequence). Trimming removed 0 bases from V and 2 bases from J, with 13 bases in between. The CDR3 has 16 amino acids.

This chain connects TRBV6-1 to TRBJ1-5, with 7 bases aligning to TRBD1. The CDR3 spans 12 residues. The ends lost 6 bases at V and 5 bases at J; junction bases unmatched: 1. The germline V gene has CDR1 MNHNS and CDR2 SASEGT. The CDR3 loop reads CASRTGDQPQHF. DNA of the CDR3: TGTGCCAGCAGAACAGGGGATCAGCCCCAGCATTTT.

The chain recombines TRBV6-4 with TRBJ2-1; 7 bases map to TRBD2. Looked up from germline, CDR1 is MRHNA and CDR2 is SNTAGT. The CDR3 totals 16 residues. V shed 0 bases and J 5 bases; nucleotides not matched to a gene: 7. CDR3 region: CASSDSSGNTHNEQFF. CDR3 nucleotide sequence: TGTGCCAGCAGTGACTCGAGCGGGAATACCCACAATGAGCAGTTCTTC.

The V gene is TRBV6-1, the J gene TRBJ2-7; 9 bases map to TRBD2. With 4 bases clipped from V and 1 base from J, the junction kept 5 bases outside the gene matches. CDR3 length: 15 residues. Germline loops: CDR1 MNHNS, CDR2 SASEGT. In DNA form, the CDR3 reads TGTGCCAGCAGTGGTATAGCGGGAGTATCCTACGAGCAGTACTTC. It encodes CASSGIAGVSYEQYF.

This clone showed up just once. V is TRBV2 and J is TRBJ1-1; TRBD1 matches at 7 bases. V was clipped by 8 bases and J by 4 bases; unmatched bases: 4. There are 12 residues in the CDR3. In germline, CDR1 is SNHLY, CDR2 FYNNEI. The CDR3: CASQGTVTEAFF. The CDR3 coding sequence is TGTGCCAGCCAAGGGACAGTCACTGAAGCTTTCTTT.

Remarks on this clone: The junction and the germline gene differ at one end; a read error may be behind it. V is TRBV28 and J is TRBJ2-7, with a possible D match to TRBD1 (6 bases). The CDR3 totals 14 residues. Germline-derived CDR1 and CDR2 are MDHEN and SYDVKM. This CDR3 is CASTLGASRGEQYF. CDR3 DNA sequence: TGTGCCAGCACTTTAGGGGCTAGCAGGGGCGAGCAGTACTTC.